Presented here are 32 T cell receptor beta chains from one specimen sequenced in a study of blood T cell repertoires in COVID-19. The assay was immunoSEQ multiplex PCR, and TCRdb's table has in-frame clones only and misses some. The sample consists of some 330,000 clones, 85% to 90% of them appearing once. The material sequenced was PBMCs or T cells enriched from blood (not recorded which). The receptors come from a man aged 25-45 years who had recovered from COVID-19.

This rearrangement joins TRBV7-8 to TRBJ2-7, with D unresolved. Trimming took 7 bases from V and 3 from J, leaving 13 bases between them. Looked up from germline, CDR1 is SGHVS and CDR2 is FQNEAQ. This CDR3 spans 13 amino acids. The DNA of the CDR3 is TGTGCCAGCACCCCGGATCTAGGCTACGAGCAGTACTTC. It translates to CASTPDLGYEQYF.

V gene TRBV18 combines with J gene TRBJ1-1; possibly TRBD1 for D (6 bases). V was pared by 6 bases and J by 4 bases, with 12 bases between. The CDR3 consists of 13 residues. Germline values: CDR1 KGHSH, CDR2 LQKENI. The CDR3 sequence is CASSQGDTTEAFF. CDR3 coding DNA: TGTGCCAGCTCGCAAGGGGACACCACTGAAGCTTTCTTT.

V is TRBV6-5 and J is TRBJ1-2, with D maybe TRBD1 (5 bases). V shed 2 bases and J shed 3 bases, with 7 bases lying between them. Germline V gene lookup returns CDR1 MNHEY and CDR2 SVGAGI. The CDR3 contains 13 residues. The CDR3 nucleotides are TGTGCCAGCAGTTACAGGGGCCACTATGGCTACACCTTC. Translated, it gives CASSYRGHYGYTF.

The chain joins TRBV9 to TRBJ1-6; TRBD1 is a possible D gene (6 bases). This CDR3 has 15 residues. Trimming cost V 0 bases and J 7 bases, with 11 bases left between them. Germline V gene lookup returns CDR1 SGDLS and CDR2 YYNGEE. The CDR3 DNA reads TGTGCCAGCAGCGTAGCCTGGACAGAGAATTCACCCCTCCACTTT. Protein: CASSVAWTENSPLHF.

The chain uses TRBV5-1 and TRBJ2-2; TRBD1 might be the D (5 bases). V lost 6 bases and J lost 7, with 10 bases in between. The CDR3 sequence is 12 residues long. Germline lookup yields CDR1 SGHRS and CDR2 YFSETQ. The CDR3 DNA reads as TGCGCCAGCATGAAGGGGCTCGGGGAGCTGTTTTTT. It encodes CASMKGLGELFF. Looking up the rest from reference TRBV5-1 and TRBJ2-2 gives the full variable domain: KAGVTQTPRYLIKTRGQQVTLSCSPISGHRSVSWYQQTPGQGLQFLFEYFSETQRNKGNFPGRFSGRQFSNSRSEMNVSTLELGDSALYLCASMKGLGELFFGEGSRLTVL.

The genes are TRBV19 and TRBJ2-7, with a weak D call TRBD2 (6 bases). Germline assignment: CDR1 LNHDA and CDR2 SQIVND (reference sequence). V was clipped by 4 bases and J by 7 bases, with 17 bases between them. The CDR3 covers 14 residues. CDR3 nucleotide sequence: TGTGCCAGTAGTACAGGAGCGGGTGCCCTGGAGCAGTACTTC. The encoded protein is CASSTGAGALEQYF.

The chain joins TRBV7-9 to TRBJ1-1, with no clear D. The germline gives CDR1 SEHNR, CDR2 FQNEAQ (reference sequence). Trimming removed 1 base from V and 2 bases from J, with 5 bases in between. The CDR3 covers 13 residues. The CDR3 DNA sequence: TGTGCCAGCAGCTTAGGGGCCAACACTGAAGCTTTCTTT. Protein: CASSLGANTEAFF.

The rearrangement uses TRBV6-5 and TRBJ1-6; D gene unclear. Trimming cost V 2 bases and J 9 bases, with 14 bases left between them. The CDR3 is 15 residues long. The germline V gene has CDR1 MNHEY and CDR2 SVGAGI. CDR3 DNA sequence: TGTGCCAGCAGTTACCACGCTAGGATCGGTTCACCCCTCCACTTT. Its translation is CASSYHARIGSPLHF.

This chain connects TRBV27 to TRBJ2-7; D might be TRBD2 (5 bases). V lost 6 bases, J lost 1 base, and 13 bases lay in between. Germline assignment: CDR1 MNHEY and CDR2 SMNVEV (reference sequence). The CDR3 extends over 14 amino acids. CDR3 sequence reads: CASRPDGVSYEQYF. As DNA, the CDR3 is TGTGCCAGCAGACCCGACGGGGTGTCCTACGAGCAGTACTTC.

This clone was seen once. The chain is built from TRBV4-1 and TRBJ2-6; TRBD2 is a possible D gene (7 bases). Germline V gene data show CDR1 as MGHRA and CDR2 as YSYEKL. Trimming stripped 4 bases from V and 1 base from J, with 17 bases between. This CDR3 region has 18 residues. The CDR3: CASSLGRGGFSGANVLTF. The CDR3 nucleotides are TGCGCCAGCAGCCTCGGCAGGGGAGGGTTTTCTGGGGCCAACGTCCTGACTTTC.

The CDR3 region is CASSFGFQETQYF. As DNA, the CDR3 is TGTGCCAGCAGCTTTGGCTTCCAAGAGACCCAGTACTTC. This chain uses TRBV28 with TRBJ2-5; D not resolved. Germline V gives CDR1 MDHEN, CDR2 SYDVKM. Trimming shortened V by 6 bases and J by 1 base, and 9 bases separated the two germline ends. CDR3 length: 13 residues.

This clone occurred once. The gene calls are TRBV7-8 and TRBJ2-7, with D possibly matching TRBD2 (5 bases). Germline V gene lookup returns CDR1 SGHVS and CDR2 FQNEAQ. The CDR3 contains 15 residues. V was clipped by 4 bases and J by 2 bases, with 15 bases between them. Here the CDR3 reads CASSSRRLAAYEQYF. As DNA, the CDR3 is TGTGCCAGCAGCTCACGTCGGCTAGCAGCCTACGAGCAGTACTTC.

This chain links TRBV7-8 with TRBJ1-1; 7 bases line up with TRBD1. Germline values: CDR1 SGHVS, CDR2 FQNEAQ. The ends lost 5 bases at V and 5 bases at J; junction bases unmatched: 8. This CDR3 spans 14 amino acids. The CDR3 region is CASSLTGWETEAFF. CDR3 coding DNA: TGTGCCAGCAGCCTGACAGGGTGGGAAACTGAAGCTTTCTTT. Using reference TRBV7-8 and TRBJ1-1 for the parts outside the CDR3, the full variable domain is GAGVSQSPRYKVAKRGQDVALRCDPISGHVSLFWYQQALGQGPEFLTYFQNEAQLDKSGLPSDRFFAERPEGSVSTLKIQRTQQEDSAVYLCASSLTGWETEAFFGQGTRLTVV.

This clone has a handful of counts. The chain carries TRBV4-2 and TRBJ2-6; tentative D call: TRBD1 (5 bases). The CDR3 runs to 18 residues. Trimming left V 0 bases short and J 0 bases short, with 12 bases between. Per germline, CDR1 LGHNA and CDR2 YNFKEQ. The CDR3 loop reads CASSQEPGLNSGANVLTF. The DNA for the CDR3 is TGTGCCAGCAGCCAAGAGCCAGGGTTAAACTCTGGGGCCAACGTCCTGACTTTC.

This clone was detected once. The genes are TRBV25-1 and TRBJ1-4; D might be TRBD1 (5 bases). Trimming pared 6 bases from V and 7 bases from J, leaving 9 bases between. This CDR3 contains 12 residues. Looked up from germline, CDR1 is MGHDK and CDR2 is SYGVNS. This CDR3 reads CASRKGVEKLFF. CDR3 DNA sequence: TGTGCCAGCAGGAAAGGGGTTGAAAAACTGTTTTTT.

J is TRBJ1-6 and V is TRBV29-1, with TRBD1 as a possible D gene (6 bases). V gave up 4 bases and J gave up 7 bases, with 11 bases separating them. Germline CDR1 is SQVTM and CDR2 is ANQGSEA. This CDR3 is 13 amino acids long. This CDR3 is CSVGTERNSPLHF. DNA for the CDR3: TGCAGCGTTGGGACAGAAAGAAATTCACCCCTCCACTTT.

The chain has TRBV25-1 and TRBJ2-7; 12 bases align to TRBD1. Germline values: CDR1 MGHDK, CDR2 SYGVNS. The CDR3 is 15 residues long. Trimming took 6 bases from V and 5 from J; bases not matched to a gene: 8. CDR3 protein: CASSRTGTGGHEQYF. CDR3 DNA sequence: TGTGCCAGCAGCCGAACCGGGACAGGGGGCCACGAGCAGTACTTC.

The chain's CDR3 is CASSWAVGNSPLHF. The CDR3 DNA reads as TGTGCCAGCAGTTGGGCCGTCGGTAATTCACCCCTCCACTTT. The chain joins TRBV28 to TRBJ1-6; no clear D. The CDR3 consists of 14 residues. Per the germline V gene, CDR1 is MDHEN and CDR2 is SYDVKM. The V gene lost 4 bases and the J gene lost 6 bases, with 10 bases spanning the gap.

V usage is TRBV10-3 and J usage is TRBJ1-1; D gene unclear. The germline V gene has CDR1 ENHRY and CDR2 SYGVKD. Trimming pared 2 bases from V and 2 bases from J, leaving 9 bases between. The CDR3 length is 14 residues. Here the CDR3 reads CAISEAEGNTEAFF. The CDR3 nucleotides are TGTGCCATCAGTGAGGCGGAAGGTAACACTGAAGCTTTCTTT.

This chain uses TRBV18 with TRBJ2-7; D possibly corresponds to TRBD2 (6 bases). Germline values: CDR1 KGHSH, CDR2 LQKENI. V lost 2 bases and J 2 bases, leaving 13 bases between the germline ends. The CDR3 loop spans 15 amino acids. For the CDR3, the DNA is TGTGCCAGCTCACCAGGAGGGATGATTACCTACGAGCAGTACTTC. It is translated as CASSPGGMITYEQYF.

This clone has a handful of counts. The J gene is TRBJ2-7, the V gene TRBV6-5; 7 bases align to TRBD1. Looked up from germline, CDR1 is MNHEY and CDR2 is SVGAGI. Trimming removed 0 bases from V and 6 bases from J; junction bases left unmatched: 11. The CDR3 runs to 16 residues. The DNA of the CDR3 is TGTGCCAGCAGTTACTCCTCGACAGGGAGCTCCCTCGAGCAGTACTTC. It is translated as CASSYSSTGSSLEQYF.

This clone was seen a few times. Here the CDR3 reads CASSYEGAGELFF. In DNA, the CDR3 is TGTGCCAGCAGTTACGAGGGGGCCGGGGAGCTGTTTTTT. The rearrangement links TRBV6-5 to TRBJ2-2; perhaps TRBD1 as D (6 bases). Germline V gives CDR1 MNHEY, CDR2 SVGAGI. Trimming left V 2 bases short and J 6 bases short, with 7 bases between. This CDR3 has 13 residues.

CDR3 amino acids: CASSLDRGEYGYTF. The CDR3 DNA sequence: TGTGCCAGCAGCTTGGACAGGGGAGAGTATGGCTACACCTTC. The V call is TRBV11-3, the J call TRBJ1-2, with 9 bases identical to TRBD1. Germline CDR1 is SGHNT and CDR2 is YENEEA. Trimming removed 3 bases from V and 5 bases from J; junction bases left unmatched: 4. The CDR3 is made up of 14 amino acids.

The CDR3 loop is CASSLGAGASTDTQYF. In nucleotides, the CDR3 is TGCGCCAGCAGCTTGGGAGCAGGGGCTTCCACAGATACGCAGTATTTT. V is TRBV5-1 and J is TRBJ2-3; tentatively, D is TRBD1 (6 bases). Trimming left V 0 bases short and J 2 bases short, with 13 bases between. Germline V gene sequence: CDR1 SGHRS, CDR2 YFSETQ. The CDR3 consists of 16 residues.

The chain is built from TRBV18 and TRBJ1-4, with a tentative D call TRBD1 (6 bases). From germline, CDR1 is KGHSH and CDR2 LQKENI. The V gene lost 2 bases and the J gene lost 7 bases, with 17 bases spanning the gap. The CDR3 spans 16 residues. The CDR3 DNA follows: TGTGCCAGCTCACCAGTAGGCGGGGGGCAAGGTGAAAAACTGTTTTTT. Amino acids: CASSPVGGGQGEKLFF.

The chain joins TRBV27 to TRBJ2-3; 12 nucleotides match TRBD2. CDR1 is MNHEY and CDR2 is SMNVEV in the germline V gene (reference sequence). Trimming took 7 bases from V and 4 from J; bases not matched to a gene: 6. The CDR3 consists of 15 residues. CDR3 DNA: TGTGCCAGCAAAAGACTAGCGGGAGAATCAGATACGCAGTATTTT. This gives the protein CASKRLAGESDTQYF.

The chain joins TRBV10-3 to TRBJ1-2, with 7 bases that match TRBD1. Germline loops: CDR1 ENHRY, CDR2 SYGVKD. V lost 7 bases and J lost 0; bases outside the gene matches: 8. This CDR3 is built from 15 residues. CDR3 DNA: TGTGCCATCACTAAGGGACAGCCTGCTAACTATGGCTACACCTTC. This gives the protein CAITKGQPANYGYTF.

This chain joins TRBV5-1 and TRBJ1-4; D unclear. This CDR3 contains 16 residues. V lost 0 bases, J lost 6 bases, and 15 bases lay in between. Germline V gene data show CDR1 as SGHRS and CDR2 as YFSETQ. The CDR3 loop is CASSLGKRVGDEKLFF. The CDR3, as DNA: TGCGCCAGCAGCTTGGGAAAGAGGGTCGGAGATGAAAAACTGTTTTTT.

The rearrangement uses TRBV5-8 and TRBJ2-3; TRBD1 aligns across 7 bases. V lost 0 bases to trimming and J lost 0 bases; unmatched junction nucleotides: 1. Germline V CDR1 and CDR2: SGHTS, YDEGEE. This CDR3 comprises 15 residues. The DNA of the CDR3 is TGTGCCAGCAGCTTGGACAGGGGAAGCACAGATACGCAGTATTTT. Translation gives CASSLDRGSTDTQYF.

The CDR3 region is CASSGGQGPYEQYF. Written as DNA, the CDR3 is TGCGCCAGCAGCGGGGGACAGGGGCCCTACGAGCAGTACTTC. The genes are TRBV5-1 and TRBJ2-7; 10 bases fit TRBD1. The CDR3 has 14 amino acids. The V gene end was trimmed by 4 bases and the J gene end by 2 bases; junction bases not matched to a gene: 3. Germline V CDR1 and CDR2: SGHRS, YFSETQ.

This clone was detected a few times. The chain is built from TRBV19 and TRBJ1-4, with 9 bases that match TRBD1. The germline V gene has CDR1 LNHDA and CDR2 SQIVND (reference sequence). Germline trimming cut 3 bases from V and 3 bases from J; bases unmatched to any gene: 11. The CDR3 is 18 amino acids. Here the CDR3 DNA reads TGTGCCAGTAGTATTAAGGACAGGGGAGGTACAGCTAATGAAAAACTGTTTTTT. It translates to CASSIKDRGGTANEKLFF. The full variable domain, rest sourced from reference TRBV19 and TRBJ1-4, is DGGITQSPKYLFRKEGQNVTLSCEQNLNHDAMYWYRQDPGQGLRLIYYSQIVNDFQKGDIAEGYSVSREKKESFPLTVTSAQKNPTAFYLCASSIKDRGGTANEKLFFGSGTQLSVL.

V and J are TRBV2 and TRBJ2-5; D is perhaps TRBD1 (5 bases). CDR1 and CDR2 (germline): SNHLY, FYNNEI. The CDR3 is 16 residues long. Trimming took off 2 bases at V and 4 bases at J, with 17 bases between the two ends. The CDR3 nucleotides are TGTGCCAGCAGTGAAAGTCTCCAGGGAACGCCAGAGACCCAGTACTTC. Translating it yields CASSESLQGTPETQYF.